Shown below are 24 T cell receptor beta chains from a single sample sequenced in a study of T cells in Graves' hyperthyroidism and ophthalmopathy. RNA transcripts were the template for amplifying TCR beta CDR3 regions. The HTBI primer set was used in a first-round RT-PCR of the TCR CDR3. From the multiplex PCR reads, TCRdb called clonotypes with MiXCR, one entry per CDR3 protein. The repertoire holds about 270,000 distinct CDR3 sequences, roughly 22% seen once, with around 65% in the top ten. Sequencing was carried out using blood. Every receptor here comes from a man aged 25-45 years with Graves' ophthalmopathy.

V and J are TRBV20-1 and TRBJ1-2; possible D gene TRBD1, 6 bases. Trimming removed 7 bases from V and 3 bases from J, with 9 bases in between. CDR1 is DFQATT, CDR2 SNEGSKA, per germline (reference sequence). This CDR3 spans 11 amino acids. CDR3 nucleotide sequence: TGCAGTGTTGCAGGGGACTATGGCTACACCTTC. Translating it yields CSVAGDYGYTF.

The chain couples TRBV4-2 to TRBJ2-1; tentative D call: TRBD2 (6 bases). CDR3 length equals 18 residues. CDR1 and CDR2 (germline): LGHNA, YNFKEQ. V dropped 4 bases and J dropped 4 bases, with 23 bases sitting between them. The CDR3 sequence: CASSLYHVGGGRYNEQFF. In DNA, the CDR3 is TGTGCCAGCAGCCTATACCACGTTGGTGGTGGGAGGTACAATGAGCAGTTCTTC.

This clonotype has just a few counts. CDR3 amino acids: CASSLPGTSSTDTQYF. As DNA, the CDR3 is TGCGCCAGCAGCTTGCCCGGGACTAGCAGCACAGATACGCAGTATTTT. The chain recombines TRBV5-1 with TRBJ2-3; 9 bases are shared with TRBD2. This CDR3 region has 16 residues. Germline CDR1 and CDR2: SGHRS and YFSETQ. V lost 1 base and J lost 0; bases outside the gene matches: 3.

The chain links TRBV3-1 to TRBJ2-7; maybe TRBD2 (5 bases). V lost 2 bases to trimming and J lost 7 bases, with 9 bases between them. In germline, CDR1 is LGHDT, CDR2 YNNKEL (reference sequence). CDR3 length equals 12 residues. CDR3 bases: TGTGCCAGCAGCCAACCTCCGGGGGAGCAGTACTTC. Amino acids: CASSQPPGEQYF.

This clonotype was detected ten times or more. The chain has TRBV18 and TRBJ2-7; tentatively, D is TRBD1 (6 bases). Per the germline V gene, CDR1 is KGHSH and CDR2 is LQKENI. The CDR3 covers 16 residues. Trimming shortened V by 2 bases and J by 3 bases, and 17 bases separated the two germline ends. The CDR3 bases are TGTGCCAGCTCACCATCCCGGACAGCGGCAGGCTACGAGCAGTACTTC. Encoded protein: CASSPSRTAAGYEQYF.

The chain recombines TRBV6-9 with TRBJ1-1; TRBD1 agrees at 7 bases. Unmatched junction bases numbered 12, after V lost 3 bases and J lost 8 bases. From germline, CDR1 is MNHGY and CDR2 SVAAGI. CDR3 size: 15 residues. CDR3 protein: CASSYESNRGGEAFF. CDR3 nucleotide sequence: TGTGCCAGCAGTTACGAGTCGAACAGGGGTGGGGAAGCTTTCTTT.

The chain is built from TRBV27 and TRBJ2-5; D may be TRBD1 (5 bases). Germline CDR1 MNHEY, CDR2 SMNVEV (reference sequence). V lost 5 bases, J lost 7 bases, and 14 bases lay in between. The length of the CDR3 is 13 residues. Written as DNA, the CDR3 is TGTGCCAGCAGTACACCCCAGGGTAGGACCCAGTACTTC. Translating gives CASSTPQGRTQYF.

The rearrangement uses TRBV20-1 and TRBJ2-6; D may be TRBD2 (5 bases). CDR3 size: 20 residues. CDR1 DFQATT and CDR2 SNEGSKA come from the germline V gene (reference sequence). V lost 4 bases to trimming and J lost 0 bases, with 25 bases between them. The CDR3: CSAKYHIRASRPSGANVLTF. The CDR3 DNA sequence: TGCAGTGCTAAGTACCACATCCGGGCTAGCCGACCCTCTGGGGCCAACGTCCTGACTTTC.

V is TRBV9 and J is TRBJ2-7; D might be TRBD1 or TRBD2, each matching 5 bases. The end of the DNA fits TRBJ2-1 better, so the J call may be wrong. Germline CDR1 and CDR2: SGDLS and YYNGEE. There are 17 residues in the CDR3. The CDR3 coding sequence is TGTGCCAGCAGCCCTCGTGCAGGGAGCTGGAGGACGTACGAGCAGTTCTTC. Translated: CASSPRAGSWRTYEQFF.

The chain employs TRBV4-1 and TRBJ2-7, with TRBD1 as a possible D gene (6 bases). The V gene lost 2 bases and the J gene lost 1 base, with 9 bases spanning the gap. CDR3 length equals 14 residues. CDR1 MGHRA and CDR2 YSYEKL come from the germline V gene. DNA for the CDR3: TGCGCCAGCAGCCAATCCGGACAGTCCTACGAGCAGTACTTC. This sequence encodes CASSQSGQSYEQYF.

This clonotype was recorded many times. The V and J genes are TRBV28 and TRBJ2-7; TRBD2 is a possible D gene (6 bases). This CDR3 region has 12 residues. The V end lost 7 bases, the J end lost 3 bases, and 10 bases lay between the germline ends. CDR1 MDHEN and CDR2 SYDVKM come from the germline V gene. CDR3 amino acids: CASKAGNYEQYF. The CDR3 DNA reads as TGTGCCAGCAAGGCGGGGAACTACGAGCAGTACTTC.

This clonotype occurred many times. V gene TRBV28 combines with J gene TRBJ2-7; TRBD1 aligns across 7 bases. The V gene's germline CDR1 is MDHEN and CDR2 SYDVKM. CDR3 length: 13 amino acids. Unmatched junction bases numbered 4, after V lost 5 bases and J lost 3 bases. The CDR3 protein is CASSLGTVYEQYF. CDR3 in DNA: TGTGCCAGCAGTCTCGGGACAGTCTACGAGCAGTACTTC.

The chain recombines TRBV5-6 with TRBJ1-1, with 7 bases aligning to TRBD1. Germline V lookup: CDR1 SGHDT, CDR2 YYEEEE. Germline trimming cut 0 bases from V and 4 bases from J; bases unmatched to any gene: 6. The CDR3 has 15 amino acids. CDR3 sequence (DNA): TGTGCCAGCAGCTTGGAGGGGGCTCACAGCACTGAAGCTTTCTTT. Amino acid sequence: CASSLEGAHSTEAFF.

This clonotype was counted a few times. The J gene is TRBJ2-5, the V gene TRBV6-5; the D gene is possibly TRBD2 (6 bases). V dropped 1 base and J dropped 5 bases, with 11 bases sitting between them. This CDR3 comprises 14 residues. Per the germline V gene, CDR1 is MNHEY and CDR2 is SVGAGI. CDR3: CASSYFGGTETQYF. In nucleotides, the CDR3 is TGTGCCAGCAGTTACTTCGGCGGGACGGAGACCCAGTACTTC.

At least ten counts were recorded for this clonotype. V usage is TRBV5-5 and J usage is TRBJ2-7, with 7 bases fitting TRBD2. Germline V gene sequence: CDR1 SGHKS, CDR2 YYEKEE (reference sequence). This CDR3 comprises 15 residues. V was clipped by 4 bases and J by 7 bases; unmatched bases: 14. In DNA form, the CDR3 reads TGTGCCAGCAGCCCGCGTTTAGAGCACGGGGGGGAGCAGTACTTC. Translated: CASSPRLEHGGEQYF.

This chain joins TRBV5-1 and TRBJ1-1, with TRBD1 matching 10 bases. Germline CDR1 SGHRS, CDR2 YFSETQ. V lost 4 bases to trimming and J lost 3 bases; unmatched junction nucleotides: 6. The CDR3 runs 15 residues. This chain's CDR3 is CASSSGQGGDTEAFF. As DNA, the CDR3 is TGCGCCAGCAGCAGCGGACAGGGGGGGGACACTGAAGCTTTCTTT.

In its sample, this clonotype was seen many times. The CDR3 loop is CASSFGTGSYEQYF. For the CDR3, the DNA is TGTGCCAGCAGTTTTGGGACAGGGTCCTACGAGCAGTACTTC. The rearrangement joins TRBV27 to TRBJ2-7, with 9 bases that match TRBD1. This CDR3 contains 14 residues. Looked up from germline, CDR1 is MNHEY and CDR2 is SMNVEV (reference sequence). J lost 1 base, V lost 3 bases, and 1 base had no gene match.

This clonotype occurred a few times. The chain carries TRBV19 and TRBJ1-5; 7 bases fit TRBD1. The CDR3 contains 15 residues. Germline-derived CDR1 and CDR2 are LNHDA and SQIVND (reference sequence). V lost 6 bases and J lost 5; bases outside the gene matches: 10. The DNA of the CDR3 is TGTGCCAGTAGCACAACAGGGGACAGCTATCAGCCCCAGCATTTT. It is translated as CASSTTGDSYQPQHF.

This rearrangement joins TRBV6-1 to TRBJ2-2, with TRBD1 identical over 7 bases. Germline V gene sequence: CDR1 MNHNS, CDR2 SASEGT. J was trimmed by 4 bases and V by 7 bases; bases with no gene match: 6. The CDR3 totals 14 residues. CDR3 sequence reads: CASILTGFTGELFF. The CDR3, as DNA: TGTGCCAGCATCCTGACAGGGTTCACCGGGGAGCTGTTTTTT.

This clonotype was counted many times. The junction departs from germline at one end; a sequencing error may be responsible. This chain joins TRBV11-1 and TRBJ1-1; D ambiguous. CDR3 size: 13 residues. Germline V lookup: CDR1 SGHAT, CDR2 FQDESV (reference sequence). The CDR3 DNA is TGTGCCAGCAGCCTAGCGATGGGTTCAGAAGCTTTCTTT. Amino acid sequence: CASSLAMGSEAFF.

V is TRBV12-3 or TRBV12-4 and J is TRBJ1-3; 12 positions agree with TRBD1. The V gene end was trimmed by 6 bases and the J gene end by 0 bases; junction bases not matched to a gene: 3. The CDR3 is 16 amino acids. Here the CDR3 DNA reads TGTGCCAGCAGCCTGGGACAGGGGGCCTCTGGAAACACCATATATTTT. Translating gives CASSLGQGASGNTIYF.

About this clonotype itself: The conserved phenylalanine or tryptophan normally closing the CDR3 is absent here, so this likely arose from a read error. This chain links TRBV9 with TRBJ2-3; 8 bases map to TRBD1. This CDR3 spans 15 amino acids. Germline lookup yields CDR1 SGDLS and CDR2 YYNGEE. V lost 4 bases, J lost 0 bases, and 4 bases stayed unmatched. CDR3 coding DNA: TGTGCCAGCAGCCGGACAGGGTTTAGCACAGATACGCAGTATTCT. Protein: CASSRTGFSTDTQYS.

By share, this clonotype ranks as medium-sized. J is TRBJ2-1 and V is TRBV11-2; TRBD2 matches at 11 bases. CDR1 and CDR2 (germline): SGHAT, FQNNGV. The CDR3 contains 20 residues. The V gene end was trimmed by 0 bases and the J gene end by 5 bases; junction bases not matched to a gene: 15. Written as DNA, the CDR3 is TGTGCCAGCAGCTTAGACATCGTTAGCGGGAGGGCCCGGGCAAACAATGAGCAGTTCTTC. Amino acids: CASSLDIVSGRARANNEQFF.

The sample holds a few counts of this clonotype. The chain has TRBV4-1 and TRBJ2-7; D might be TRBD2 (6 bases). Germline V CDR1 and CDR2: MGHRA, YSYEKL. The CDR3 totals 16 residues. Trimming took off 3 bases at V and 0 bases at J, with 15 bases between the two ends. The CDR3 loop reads CASSHLTRGSSYEQYF. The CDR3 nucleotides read TGCGCCAGCAGCCACCTGACTAGAGGGAGCTCCTACGAGCAGTACTTC.